Listed below are T cell receptor beta chains from one sample, sequenced in a study of blood T cell repertoires in COVID-19. Method: immunoSEQ multiplex PCR; TCRdb's copy keeps in-frame clones and lacks some. Of fewer than 400,000 clones detected, around 90% appear once; the ten largest clones hold less than 3%. The material sequenced was peripheral blood. The receptor set was obtained from a woman in her 30s with COVID-19, enrolled during active disease. The CDR3 runs from the conserved cysteine through the conserved F or W. A D gene is named only where the DNA matches it firmly. The size of a clone is reported for some rows only, either as once, few or many, or as a class for expanded clones.

abundance	v_gene	d_gene	j_gene	CDR3aa	CDR3nt
.	TRBV7-9	.	TRBJ1-1	CASSLRGIGNTEAFF	TGTGCCAGCAGCTTAAGGGGGATCGGGAACACTGAAGCTTTCTTT
once	TRBV7-9	TRBD1	TRBJ1-1	CASSFSTGKNTEAFF	TGTGCCAGCAGCTTCTCGACAGGGAAGAACACTGAAGCTTTCTTT
.	TRBV5-1	TRBD2	TRBJ2-7	CASSASGGYEQYF	TGCGCCAGCAGCGCGTCGGGAGGGTACGAGCAGTACTTC
.	TRBV3-1/TRBV3-2	TRBD1	TRBJ1-6	CASSQAGGNSPLHF	TGTGCCAGCAGCCAAGCAGGGGGCAATTCACCCCTCCACTTT
.	TRBV2	TRBD1	TRBJ1-5	CASQEQGAHSNQPQHF	TGTGCCAGCCAGGAGCAGGGGGCGCATAGCAATCAGCCCCAGCATTTT
.	TRBV10-3	TRBD1	TRBJ2-7	CAISGGTGLAEQYF	TGTGCCATCAGTGGGGGGACAGGGTTAGCCGAGCAGTACTTC
.	TRBV18	.	TRBJ2-7	CASSPTGGYEQYF	TGTGCCAGCTCACCAACCGGTGGCTACGAGCAGTACTTC
.	TRBV5-6	TRBD2	TRBJ2-5	CASSSPGLAVETQYF	TGTGCCAGCAGCTCCCCGGGACTAGCTGTTGAGACCCAGTACTTC
once	TRBV15	.	TRBJ1-4	CATSRDGGTATNEKLFF	TGTGCCACCAGCAGAGATGGTGGTACTGCAACTAATGAAAAACTGTTTTTT
.	TRBV5-1	TRBD1	TRBJ2-5	CASSFFPGGEETQYF	TGCGCCAGCAGCTTTTTCCCAGGGGGCGAAGAGACCCAGTACTTC
.	TRBV7-9	.	TRBJ2-1	CASNDEGRLTYNEQFF	TGTGCCAGCAACGATGAGGGGAGGCTAACCTACAATGAGCAGTTCTTC
.	TRBV10-1	TRBD2	TRBJ2-3	CASSVKASGFTDTQYF	TGCGCCAGCAGTGTCAAGGCTAGCGGATTCACAGATACGCAGTATTTT
.	TRBV12-3/TRBV12-4	TRBD1	TRBJ1-2	CASIRTGDYGYTF	TGTGCCAGCATCCGGACAGGGGACTATGGCTACACCTTC
few	TRBV2	.	TRBJ2-2	CASGRQGSGELFF	TGTGCCAGCGGCCGTCAGGGATCGGGGGAGCTGTTTTTT
.	TRBV29-1	TRBD1	TRBJ2-7	CSVGQGASEQYF	TGCAGCGTTGGACAGGGGGCGAGCGAGCAGTACTTC
.	TRBV11-2	TRBD2	TRBJ2-3	CASSTGLAGWDTQYF	TGTGCCAGCAGCACTGGACTAGCGGGATGGGATACGCAGTATTTT
.	TRBV3-1/TRBV3-2	TRBD2	TRBJ2-1	CASSQWGGGSHNEQFF	TGTGCCAGCAGCCAATGGGGAGGCGGGAGCCACAATGAGCAGTTCTTC
.	TRBV3-1/TRBV3-2	.	TRBJ1-5	CASSQASSNQPQHF	TGTGCCAGCAGCCAAGCCAGTAGCAATCAGCCCCAGCATTTT
.	TRBV25-1	.	TRBJ2-3	CASSDYSGSTDTQYF	TGTGCCAGCAGTGATTACAGCGGGAGCACAGATACGCAGTATTTT
.	TRBV27	TRBD1	TRBJ1-1	CASRRDRGGTEAFF	TGTGCCAGCAGACGGGACAGGGGGGGCACTGAAGCTTTCTTT
.	TRBV2	.	TRBJ1-1	CASSGEMNTEAFF	TGTGCCAGCAGTGGAGAAATGAACACTGAAGCTTTCTTT
.	TRBV9	.	TRBJ1-2	CASSVQANYGYTF	TGTGCCAGCAGCGTTCAGGCTAACTATGGCTACACCTTC
.	TRBV3-1/TRBV3-2	.	TRBJ2-1	CASGLDSYNEQFF	TGTGCCAGCGGTCTAGACTCCTACAATGAGCAGTTCTTC
.	TRBV2	TRBD1	TRBJ1-6	CASSEAAGGGNSPLHF	TGTGCCAGCAGTGAAGCAGCAGGGGGTGGTAATTCACCCCTCCACTTT
.	TRBV15	.	TRBJ1-2	CATSRDPGTLSAGGYTF	TGTGCCACCAGCAGAGACCCCGGGACTTTATCAGCGGGAGGCTACACCTTC
.	TRBV3-1/TRBV3-2	.	TRBJ2-7	CASSQDAGEMYEQYF	TGTGCCAGCAGCCAAGATGCCGGGGAAATGTACGAGCAGTACTTC
.	TRBV5-4	.	TRBJ1-6	CASSLGVDKNSPLHF	TGTGCCAGCAGCTTGGGGGTGGACAAAAATTCACCCCTCCACTTT
.	TRBV9	TRBD2	TRBJ2-5	CASSAASGNGRETQYF	TGTGCCAGCAGCGCAGCTAGCGGGAACGGGAGGGAGACCCAGTACTTC
.	TRBV10-1	TRBD1	TRBJ1-5	CASSPTGGNQPQHF	TGCGCCAGCAGTCCAACAGGGGGCAATCAGCCCCAGCATTTT
.	TRBV25-1	.	TRBJ2-1	CASSATNRAQYNEQFF	TGTGCCAGCAGTGCCACGAACAGGGCACAATACAATGAGCAGTTCTTC
.	TRBV4-1	TRBD1	TRBJ1-6	CASSKTGDSPLHF	TGCGCCAGCAGCAAAACAGGGGATTCACCCCTCCACTTT
.	TRBV28	.	TRBJ1-5	CASSLRQNNQPQHF	TGTGCCAGCAGCCTAAGACAGAATAATCAGCCCCAGCATTTT